This note documents a single T cell receptor beta chain sequence. Its antigen is currently not known. A much larger clone lies one base from this, so it may be a read error. TCRdb records Illumina NovaSeq 6000 as the sequencer. cDNA libraries for TCRalpha and TCRbeta were prepared by 5'RACE using constant-segment primers, with sample barcodes and unique molecular identifiers added. Trizol reagent was used to extract RNA from every sample. Amplification of the libraries took two PCR steps, and the second step added a second sample barcode plus Illumina TruSeq adapters. Sequencing of the libraries was done on an Illumina NovaSeq, producing 2 x 150 bp paired-end reads. In the original analysis: The reads were demultiplexed and collapsed into UMI-guided consensus sequences using migec v1.2.7. Using mixcr v2.1.11, the UMI consensuses were aligned to TRA and TRB V and J templates and assembled into clonotypes. A clonotype was counted as expanded or contracted only when both edgeR and NoisET called the clonotype significant, with the noise models trained on biological replicates. For edgeR calls, the thresholds were a false discovery rate-adjusted p below 0.01 and a log2 fold-change of 1. As an exploratory analysis of dynamics, PCA with hierarchical clustering was applied to max-normalized trajectories of the 1000 most abundant clonotypes. Separately sequenced CD4+ and CD8+ repertoires were used to assign a CD4 or CD8 phenotype to each responding clone. The public reads were quality trimmed at Q25 with fastp and then assembled into clones with MiXCR by TCRdb, keeping productive beta chains. Duplicate CDR3 protein sequences are folded into a single record with the most common DNA and genes. TCRdb assigned the V and J calls; the authors' analysis was not used. Here the sample has roughly 400,000 distinct CDR3 sequences; about 15% occur a single time. The ten top clones hold about a fifth of the sample.

This sample is drawn from a study of T-cell memory formation after mild COVID-19 (dated by TCRdb to the early 2020s). Looking at the study overall: TCR sequence clusters from the two donors were found to be largely donor specific. In two donors, T-cell clones that expanded and contracted after mild COVID-19 were followed by sequencing TCRalpha and TCRbeta repertoires longitudinally. The cohort was made up of two young adult volunteers, one female and one male, who were previously healthy. Here is what the overall study found, with its caveats: SARS-CoV-2 specificity was not confirmed for the second-wave clones peaking on day 37. Some responding clones were detected in pre-infection memory, which suggested that pre-existing cross-reactive memory T cells had joined the SARS-CoV-2 response. Only two mild cases were covered in the study, and larger cohorts including severe cases with pre-infection samples were considered necessary. Contracting CD4+ clones were located mainly in the CM and EM memory subsets, whereas CD8+ clones were found to be enriched in EMRA. Clones contracting from day 15 to 85 had balanced CD4/CD8 phenotypes, while a second wave expanding from day 15 to 37 was biased towards CD4+.

Based on the germline V gene, the CDR1 and CDR2 sequences are MGHDK and SYGVNS. V is shortened by 4 bases, J by 9 bases, and the region joining them spans 6 bases. The CDR3 sequence holds 11 residues, the cysteine and phenylalanine included. The only DNA kept is the CDR3, 33 bases in frame from the first base. PBMCs were isolated by Ficoll-Paque density gradient centrifugation. The rearranged segments are TRBV25-1 and TRBJ2-2; the D gene cannot be resolved reliably. The sequenced sample consisted of PBMCs or a T cell subset sorted from them (not recorded which). The receptor's source is a man younger than 30 who had mild COVID-19 (a few samples of this study predate the infection). The sample titles of this study are shuffled in the database, so cell type and time point are left out; the donor was told from shared clones. The CDR3 region: CASSVSWELFF. The sequenced DNA is TGTGCCAGCAGTGTTTCGTGGGAGCTGTTTTTT.